These T cell receptor beta chains were read from a single sample in a study of cytomegalovirus exposure and HLA in healthy donors. Profiled with immunoSEQ multiplex PCR; TCRdb holds only in-frame clones, not every one. The repertoire holds under 200,000 clones, with approximately 80% as singletons. What was sequenced was PBMCs. These receptors all come from a male donor in good health and CMV-seropositive. CDR3s include the opening cysteine and the closing phenylalanine or tryptophan. A D gene is named only where the DNA matches it firmly. Not all rows give a size; the values are once, few, many and, for expanded clones, a class.

v_call	j_call	d_call	clone_size	cdr3_nt	cdr3_aa
TRBV7-2	TRBJ2-5	TRBD2	NA	TGTGCCAGCAGCAAGACACCGGGACTAGCGGTTTCACAAGAGACCCAGTACTTC	CASSKTPGLAVSQETQYF
TRBV19	TRBJ2-7	TRBD2	NA	TGTGCCAGTAGTCCGGAGGGGAGCGGGAGTTCCTACGAGCAGTACTTC	CASSPEGSGSSYEQYF
TRBV18	TRBJ1-1	TRBD1	NA	TGTGCCAGCTCACCAGGGACAGTTCCTAACACTGAAGCTTTCTTT	CASSPGTVPNTEAFF
TRBV4-3	TRBJ2-1	TRBD2	NA	TGCGCCAGCAGCCCCCCGGCGGTTGGAGTAGCGGGGGGGCCTGGCTCGGGTGAGCAGTTCTTC	CASSPPAVGVAGGPGSGEQFF
TRBV27	TRBJ1-5	NA	NA	TGTGCCAGCAGTTTAGTTCAGGGTCCTCAGCCCCAGCATTTT	CASSLVQGPQPQHF
TRBV6-1	TRBJ1-5	TRBD1	NA	TGTGCCAGCAGTGAGGCCTCCGGGACAGGGTATCAGCCCCAGCATTTT	CASSEASGTGYQPQHF
TRBV2	TRBJ1-5	TRBD1	NA	TGTGCCAGCAGTGAGCGACAGGGCGATCAGCCCCAGCATTTT	CASSERQGDQPQHF
TRBV9	TRBJ1-1	NA	few	TGTGCCAGCAGCGTAGACGGGAACACTGAAGCTTTCTTT	CASSVDGNTEAFF
TRBV7-7	TRBJ2-1	NA	NA	TGTGCCAGCAGCCTAGGACTGAACAATGAGCAGTTCTTC	CASSLGLNNEQFF
TRBV5-6	TRBJ2-7	NA	NA	TGTGCCAGCAGCTTGCGACTCTCCCTCTCCTACGAGCAGTACTTC	CASSLRLSLSYEQYF
TRBV19	TRBJ1-2	TRBD1	once	TGTGCCAGCAATGTACAGGGGGCTGGCTATGGCTACACCTTC	CASNVQGAGYGYTF
TRBV4-1	TRBJ2-3	TRBD1	NA	TGCGCCAGCAGACAAGAACCCTACTCACAGGGGGACACAGATACGCAGTATTTT	CASRQEPYSQGDTDTQYF
TRBV6-5	TRBJ1-1	NA	NA	TGTGCCAGCAGAGAGCTAGGGGGGAACACTGAAGCTTTCTTT	CASRELGGNTEAFF
TRBV30	TRBJ1-1	TRBD1	NA	TGTGCCTGTGACAGGGAGAACACTGAAGCTTTCTTT	CACDRENTEAFF
TRBV25-1	TRBJ1-1	NA	NA	TGTGCCACCCTTACAGGAAGATATGAAGCTTTCTTT	CATLTGRYEAFF
TRBV6-5	TRBJ2-5	NA	NA	TGTGCCAGCAGTTACCCGGGATTAGGAGAAGAGACCCAGTACTTC	CASSYPGLGEETQYF
TRBV5-4	TRBJ2-1	NA	few	TGTGCCAGCAGCTGGGGGGACCGCGTAGACAGTGAGCAGTTCTTC	CASSWGDRVDSEQFF
TRBV6-5	TRBJ2-2	NA	once	TGTGCCAGCAGTGAACTCAGGGCCGGGGAGCTGTTTTTT	CASSELRAGELFF
TRBV7-8	TRBJ2-2	NA	NA	TGTGCCAGCAGCTCCGTCGGTGGAGGAGGCGGGGAGCTGTTTTTT	CASSSVGGGGGELFF
TRBV28	TRBJ2-3	NA	NA	TGTGCCAGCAGTTCGTCTAGCGCCACAGATACGCAGTATTTT	CASSSSSATDTQYF
TRBV14	TRBJ2-1	NA	once	TGTGCCAGCAGCCAATATGGGGGGGCCTCGAGTGAGCAGTTCTCGAGTGAGCAGTTCTTC	CASSQYGGASSEQFSSEQFF
TRBV4-3	TRBJ2-7	TRBD2	NA	TGCGCCAGCAGCCAAGGGGTAGCGGGGGGGCAGTACGAGCAGTACTTC	CASSQGVAGGQYEQYF
TRBV10-3	TRBJ2-6	TRBD1	NA	TGTGCCACCGGAGGAGGACAGGACTTGTCTGGGGCCAACGTCCTGACTTTC	CATGGGQDLSGANVLTF
TRBV7-2	TRBJ2-4	NA	NA	TGTGCCAGCAGCTTAGTGAGGGATTCGAAAAACAGTCAGTACTTC	CASSLVRDSKNSQYF
TRBV30	TRBJ2-7	NA	NA	TGTGCCTCGCACTCGCGGGATTCCTACGAGCAGTACTTC	CASHSRDSYEQYF
TRBV29-1	TRBJ1-2	NA	NA	TGCAGCGTTGAATGGCACTATGGCTACACCTTC	CSVEWHYGYTF
TRBV19	TRBJ2-3	TRBD2	NA	TGTGCCAGTAGTATAGGTCTTAGCGGGGATACGCAGTATTTT	CASSIGLSGDTQYF
TRBV5-6	TRBJ2-4	NA	few	TGTGCCAGCAGCTCGACAGGATCCTCAGCCAAAAACATTCAGTACTTC	CASSSTGSSAKNIQYF
TRBV27	TRBJ2-7	TRBD2	NA	TGTGCCAGCAGTACCCTAGCGGCGCCCTACGAGCAGTACTTC	CASSTLAAPYEQYF
TRBV2	TRBJ2-7	TRBD1	NA	TGTGCCAGCAGTGAGGACAGGGCAACCTACGAGCAGTACTTC	CASSEDRATYEQYF
TRBV7-2	TRBJ1-1	NA	NA	TGTGCCAGCAGCTCTTGGACAGAGAACACTGAAGCTTTCTTT	CASSSWTENTEAFF
TRBV9	TRBJ2-7	TRBD1	few	TGTGCCAGCAGCGACTCCGGGACAGGCTACGAGCAGTACTTC	CASSDSGTGYEQYF
TRBV27	TRBJ1-2	NA	NA	TGTGCCAGCAGTTTAGGGGGGGGCTATGGCTACACCTTC	CASSLGGGYGYTF
TRBV7-4	TRBJ1-2	NA	NA	TGTGCCAGCAGCTTAGTCCCGGGGAGGTTCTGGGGCCATGGCTACACCTTC	CASSLVPGRFWGHGYTF
TRBV4-1	TRBJ2-7	TRBD1	NA	TGCGCCAGCAGCCTAACCGGGACAGGGACCAACGAGCAGTACTTC	CASSLTGTGTNEQYF
TRBV6-5	TRBJ1-1	NA	NA	TGTGCCAGCCTGGGGACTTGGAACACTGAGGCTTTCTTT	CASLGTWNTEAFF
TRBV19	TRBJ2-2	NA	few	TGTGCCAGTACCGCCAGGCCGGGGGGCTTTAGCACCGGGGAGCTGTTTTTT	CASTARPGGFSTGELFF
TRBV5-1	TRBJ2-7	NA	NA	TGCGCCAGCAATCCATACGAGCAGTACTTC	CASNPYEQYF
TRBV6-5	TRBJ2-7	NA	NA	TGTGCCAGCAGTGCTCGACTAGGAGACGAGCAGTACTTC	CASSARLGDEQYF
TRBV7-9	TRBJ1-5	NA	NA	TGTGCCAGCAGCCCCGAGGAGGGCACCCAGCATTTT	CASSPEEGTQHF
TRBV6-5	TRBJ2-2	NA	NA	TGTGCCAGCACCCGAGGGAACACCGGGGAGCTGTTTTTT	CASTRGNTGELFF
TRBV6-1	TRBJ1-1	NA	few	TGTGCCAGCAGTGACGTGGGGGGGGCTACTGAAGCTTTCTTT	CASSDVGGATEAFF
TRBV7-9	TRBJ2-7	TRBD2	NA	TGTGCCAGCAGTCAGAGCGGGGAGGTACGTTACGAGCAGTACTTC	CASSQSGEVRYEQYF
TRBV18	TRBJ1-5	TRBD1	few	TGTGCCAGCTCACCCCCCGGGACAGGGCCCCATCAGCCCCAGCATTTT	CASSPPGTGPHQPQHF
TRBV5-1	TRBJ2-7	TRBD2	NA	TGCGCCAGCAGCCCTGGGGGAGCGGGAGGGCGCTACGAGCAGTACTTC	CASSPGGAGGRYEQYF
TRBV18	TRBJ2-1	TRBD2	NA	TGTGCCAGCTCACCGACTAGCGGGAGGGCAGGTGAGCAGTTCTTC	CASSPTSGRAGEQFF
TRBV9	TRBJ1-2	NA	NA	TGTGCCAGCAGCGTAGGCGGGACCACCTATGGCTACACCTTC	CASSVGGTTYGYTF
TRBV27	TRBJ2-4	TRBD1	NA	TGTGCCGCAGGGGACAGCCCGCAGTACTTC	CAAGDSPQYF
TRBV7-2	TRBJ1-1	NA	NA	TGTGCCAGCAATAACCCGGGCACTGAAGCTTTCTTT	CASNNPGTEAFF
TRBV30	TRBJ1-2	NA	NA	TGTGCCTGGAGTGAACAGGAAAACTATGGCTACACCTTC	CAWSEQENYGYTF
TRBV4-1	TRBJ2-1	NA	once	TGCGCCAGCAGCCAACTAGCGATTTTAGGATACAATGAGCAGTTCTTC	CASSQLAILGYNEQFF
TRBV11-3	TRBJ1-2	NA	NA	TGTGCCACAAGAAGAACCAGGGGTTACAGGGACTATGGCTACACCTTC	CATRRTRGYRDYGYTF
TRBV14	TRBJ1-6	TRBD1	NA	TGTGCCAGCAGCCAACTCCCTCCTACCGGGACAGGGAATTCACCCCTCCACTTT	CASSQLPPTGTGNSPLHF
TRBV4-3	TRBJ2-2	NA	NA	TGCGCCAGCAGCCAACCTCCAGGGTTGAACACCGGGGAGCTGTTTTTT	CASSQPPGLNTGELFF